Shown below are 13 T cell receptor beta chains from a single sample sequenced in a study of blood T cell repertoires in COVID-19. Sequencing was performed with immunoSEQ multiplex PCR; in TCRdb, only in-frame clones are kept and a portion is missing. This table holds 300,000 to 400,000 clones, 85% found once. The sample comprised peripheral blood. These receptors came from a human donor in a cohort sampled during active COVID-19.

The chain combines TRBV7-9 with TRBJ1-1, with D maybe TRBD1 (6 bases). The V and J ends lost 1 base and 1 base respectively, with 10 bases between them. This CDR3 comprises 15 residues. CDR1 and CDR2 (germline): SEHNR, FQNEAQ (reference sequence). The CDR3 DNA follows: TGTGCCAGCAGCTTAGAGGACAGACCGAACACTGAAGCTTTCTTT. The encoded protein is CASSLEDRPNTEAFF. The complete variable domain, with remaining parts taken from reference TRBV7-9 and TRBJ1-1, reads DTGVSQNPRHKITKRGQNVTFRCDPISEHNRLYWYRQTLGQGPEFLTYFQNEAQLEKSRLLSDRFSAERPKGSFSTLEIQRTEQGDSAMYLCASSLEDRPNTEAFFGQGTRLTVV.

The CDR3 coding sequence is TGCGCCAGCAGCACTACAGGGAATCAGCCCCAGCATTTT. It encodes CASSTTGNQPQHF. The genes are TRBV10-2 and TRBJ1-5, with TRBD1 as a possible D gene (6 bases). The germline gives CDR1 WSHSY, CDR2 SAAADI. Trimming took off 6 bases at V and 4 bases at J, with 10 bases between the two ends. CDR3 length: 13 amino acids.

A few counts support this clone. The J gene is TRBJ2-1, the V gene TRBV19; the match to TRBD2 covers 7 bases. Germline CDR1 reads LNHDA; CDR2 reads SQIVND (reference sequence). There are 14 residues in the CDR3. Germline trimming cut 3 bases from V and 8 bases from J; bases unmatched to any gene: 7. CDR3 bases: TGTGCCAGTAGTATGGGGCGGGGGTTCGATGAGCAGTTCTTC. It yields the protein CASSMGRGFDEQFF.

V gene TRBV5-1 combines with J gene TRBJ1-2; TRBD1 aligns across 8 bases. This CDR3 comprises 16 residues. V lost 0 bases, J lost 6 bases, and 10 bases stayed unmatched. Germline CDR1 is SGHRS and CDR2 is YFSETQ. The CDR3 region has the DNA TGCGCCAGCAGCTTGGCAGGACAGGGTGTAGGTGATGGCTACACCTTC. Translation: CASSLAGQGVGDGYTF.

The V gene is TRBV6-1, the J gene TRBJ2-7, with D maybe TRBD1 (5 bases). Trimming removed 2 bases from V and 1 base from J, with 15 bases in between. The CDR3 consists of 16 residues. The germline CDR1 and CDR2 sequences are MNHNS and SASEGT. The CDR3 nucleotides read TGTGCCAGCAGTGAATTCAGACAGCCTGAGTCCTACGAGCAGTACTTC. It specifies CASSEFRQPESYEQYF.

V and J are TRBV25-1 and TRBJ1-2, with TRBD1 matching 8 bases. Germline CDR1 reads MGHDK; CDR2 reads SYGVNS. J lost 6 bases, V lost 1 base, and 1 base had no gene match. The CDR3 consists of 13 residues. The CDR3 spells CASSESGGDGYTF. The CDR3 nucleotides read TGTGCCAGCAGTGAATCAGGGGGCGATGGCTACACCTTC.

A few counts support this clone. The V and J genes are TRBV5-4 and TRBJ1-6; 7 bases match TRBD1. The CDR3 is 15 residues long. J gave up 9 bases and V 4 bases, and 10 bases lay outside the gene matches. Per germline, CDR1 SGHNT and CDR2 YYREEE (reference sequence). The CDR3 sequence: CASSEKTGVGSPLHF. In DNA, the CDR3 is TGTGCCAGCAGCGAGAAAACAGGGGTAGGTTCACCCCTCCACTTT.

The V call is TRBV2, the J call TRBJ2-1; a possible D gene is TRBD2 (6 bases). The V end was cut by 8 bases, the J end by 9 bases, with 17 bases between. This CDR3 is 13 amino acids long. Germline V gives CDR1 SNHLY, CDR2 FYNNEI. In DNA, the CDR3 is TGTGCCAGCTTCGACGGGGGAAGGGGTGAGCAGTTCTTC. This translates into CASFDGGRGEQFF.

The chain uses TRBV7-3 and TRBJ2-5; tentatively, D is TRBD2 (7 bases). Deletions cut 6 bases from V and 4 bases from J, with 15 bases between. This CDR3 contains 14 residues. Germline V lookup: CDR1 SGHTA, CDR2 FQGTGA. The CDR3: CASSTRGGGETQYF. Here the CDR3 DNA reads TGTGCCAGCAGTACGAGGGGGGGCGGAGAGACCCAGTACTTC. The full variable domain, its missing parts supplied by reference TRBV7-3 and TRBJ2-5, is GAGVSQTPSNKVTEKGKYVELRCDPISGHTALYWYRQSLGQGPEFLIYFQGTGAADDSGLPNDRFFAVRPEGSVSTLKIQRTERGDSAVYLCASSTRGGGETQYFGPGTRLLVL.

The chain recombines TRBV7-3 with TRBJ2-3; tentatively, D is TRBD2 (6 bases). The length of the CDR3 is 15 residues. Germline V gene data show CDR1 as SGHTA and CDR2 as FQGTGA. V gave up 0 bases and J gave up 2 bases, with 9 bases separating them. The CDR3 loop reads CASSLTGGITDTQYF. DNA for the CDR3: TGTGCCAGCAGCTTAACTGGCGGGATCACAGATACGCAGTATTTT. Variable domain in full (rest from reference TRBV7-3 and TRBJ2-3): GAGVSQTPSNKVTEKGKYVELRCDPISGHTALYWYRQSLGQGPEFLIYFQGTGAADDSGLPNDRFFAVRPEGSVSTLKIQRTERGDSAVYLCASSLTGGITDTQYFGPGTRLTVL.

The chain combines TRBV5-4 with TRBJ1-2, with 10 bases that match TRBD1. Germline CDR1 and CDR2: SGHNT and YYREEE (reference sequence). Trimming removed 0 bases from V and 8 bases from J; junction bases left unmatched: 10. This CDR3 has 16 amino acids. The CDR3 loop is CASSLGGGTGERGYTF. CDR3 nucleotides: TGTGCCAGCAGCTTGGGGGGCGGGACAGGGGAACGAGGCTACACCTTC.

The V call is TRBV19, the J call TRBJ1-2; 7 positions match TRBD1. Trimming removed 2 bases from V and 8 bases from J; junction bases left unmatched: 14. The CDR3 is 16 amino acids. Germline CDR1 LNHDA, CDR2 SQIVND (reference sequence). In DNA, the CDR3 is TGTGCCAGTAGTATACGGGGGACAGCAAATAGTGGAGGCTACACCTTC. It yields the protein CASSIRGTANSGGYTF. Full variable domain (rest looked up from reference TRBV19 and TRBJ1-2): DGGITQSPKYLFRKEGQNVTLSCEQNLNHDAMYWYRQDPGQGLRLIYYSQIVNDFQKGDIAEGYSVSREKKESFPLTVTSAQKNPTAFYLCASSIRGTANSGGYTFGSGTRLTVV.

This clone was seen just once. CDR3 sequence reads: CASTLADGLGYEKLFF. The CDR3 nucleotides are TGTGCCAGCACCCTAGCCGACGGACTGGGGTATGAAAAACTGTTTTTT. This chain links TRBV7-9 with TRBJ1-4, with D hard to call. The CDR3 covers 16 residues. Germline loops: CDR1 SEHNR, CDR2 FQNEAQ (reference sequence). Trimming removed 7 bases from V and 6 bases from J, with 21 bases in between.